A selection of T cell receptor beta chains follows, all from one sample in a study of OX40 agonist ivuxolimab in advanced cancers. Clones were sequenced by immunoSEQ multiplex PCR, and TCRdb holds only the in-frame ones, with some missing. The repertoire has 75,000 to 100,000 clones, about 84% of them found once; the top ten carry roughly 5.8%. The sample consisted of CD4+ or CD8+ T cells sorted from blood, taken in a trial of the OX40 agonist ivuxolimab. These receptor sequences come from an adult with an advanced solid tumor such as melanoma, head and neck, liver or kidney cancer. Both conserved end residues are trimmed from each CDR3. Fields, in order: J gene, clone size, V gene, CDR3 protein. Only part of the rows carry a size: once, few, many, or a class if the clone is expanded.

>TRBJ1-4|.|TRBV7-9
ASSSSPHEKLF
>TRBJ1-2|.|TRBV6-5
AVTPGPNYGYT
>TRBJ2-6|.|TRBV7-8
ASGKGGGNGANVLT
>TRBJ2-6|.|TRBV9
ASSVANPGANVLT
>TRBJ1-1|.|TRBV27
ASSLQTQDTEAF
>TRBJ1-2|.|TRBV30
AWSVPRLGYT
>TRBJ1-3|.|TRBV5-6
ASSSTWGNTIY
>TRBJ2-4|.|TRBV18
ASSETEGAKNIQY
>TRBJ2-1|.|TRBV11-2
ASSPRGRGGHNEQF
>TRBJ1-1|.|TRBV5-4
ASSPRGQGSTEAF
>TRBJ2-2|.|TRBV18
ASSPIRDTGELF
>TRBJ2-5|.|TRBV5-6
ASSSQGVETQY
>TRBJ2-7|.|TRBV18
ASTRDSPQYEQY
>TRBJ2-5|few|TRBV5-1
ASSWDRGRQETQY
>.|few|TRBV6-5
ATNPSDRSYEQY
>TRBJ2-7|.|TRBV12-5
ASGLVLGTSGISYEQY
>TRBJ1-6|few|TRBV9
ASSVGPNSYNSPLH
>TRBJ2-3|.|TRBV6-1
ASTLGRDTQY
>TRBJ1-4|.|TRBV5-1
ASSPRAQYEKLF